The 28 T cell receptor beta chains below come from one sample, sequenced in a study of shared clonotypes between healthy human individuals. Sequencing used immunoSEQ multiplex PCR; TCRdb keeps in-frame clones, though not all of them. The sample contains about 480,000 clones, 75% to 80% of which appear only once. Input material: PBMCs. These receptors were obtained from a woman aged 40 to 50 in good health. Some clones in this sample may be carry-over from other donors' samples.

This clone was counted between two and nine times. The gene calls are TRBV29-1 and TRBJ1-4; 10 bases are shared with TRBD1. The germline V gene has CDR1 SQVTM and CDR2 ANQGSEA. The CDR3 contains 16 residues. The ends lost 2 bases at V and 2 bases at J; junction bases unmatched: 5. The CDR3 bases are TGCAGCGTTGAACCTCGGACAGGGGGTACTAATGAAAAACTGTTTTTT. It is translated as CSVEPRTGGTNEKLFF.

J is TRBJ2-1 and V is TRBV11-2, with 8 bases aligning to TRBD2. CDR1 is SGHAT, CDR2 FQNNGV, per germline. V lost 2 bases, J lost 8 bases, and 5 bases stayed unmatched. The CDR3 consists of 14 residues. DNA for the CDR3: TGTGCCAGCAGCTTAACAGGACTAGCCGATGAGCAGTTCTTC. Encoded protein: CASSLTGLADEQFF.

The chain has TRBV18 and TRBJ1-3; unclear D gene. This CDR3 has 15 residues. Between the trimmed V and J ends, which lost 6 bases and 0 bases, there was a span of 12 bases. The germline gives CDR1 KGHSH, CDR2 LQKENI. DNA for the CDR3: TGTGCCAGCTCCGCCACGGCTCTCTCTGGAAACACCATATATTTT. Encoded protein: CASSATALSGNTIYF.

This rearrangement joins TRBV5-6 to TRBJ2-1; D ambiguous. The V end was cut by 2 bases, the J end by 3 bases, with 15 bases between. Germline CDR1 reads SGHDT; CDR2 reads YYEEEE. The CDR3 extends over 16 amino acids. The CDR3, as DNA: TGTGCCAGCAGCTTAGCAGTCTCTTACCACTACAATGAGCAGTTCTTC. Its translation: CASSLAVSYHYNEQFF.

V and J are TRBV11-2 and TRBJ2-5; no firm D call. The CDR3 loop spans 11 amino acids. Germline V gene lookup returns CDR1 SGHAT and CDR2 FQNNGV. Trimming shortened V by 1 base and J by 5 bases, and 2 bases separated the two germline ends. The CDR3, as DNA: TGTGCCAGCAGCTTAGCGGAGACCCAGTACTTC. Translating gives CASSLAETQYF.

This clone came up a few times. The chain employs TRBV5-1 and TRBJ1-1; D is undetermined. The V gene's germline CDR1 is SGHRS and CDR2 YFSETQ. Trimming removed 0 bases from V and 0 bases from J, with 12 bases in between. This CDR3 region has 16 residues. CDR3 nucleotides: TGCGCCAGCAGCTTGGGGGGTTCGGTGATGAACACTGAAGCTTTCTTT. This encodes CASSLGGSVMNTEAFF.

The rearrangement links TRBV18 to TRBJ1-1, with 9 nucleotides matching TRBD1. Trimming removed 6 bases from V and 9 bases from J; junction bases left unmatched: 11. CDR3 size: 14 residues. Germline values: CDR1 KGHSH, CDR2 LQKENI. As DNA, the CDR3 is TGTGCCAGCTCGCTAACAGGGGGCGGAGGGCAAGCTTTCTTT. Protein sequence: CASSLTGGGGQAFF.

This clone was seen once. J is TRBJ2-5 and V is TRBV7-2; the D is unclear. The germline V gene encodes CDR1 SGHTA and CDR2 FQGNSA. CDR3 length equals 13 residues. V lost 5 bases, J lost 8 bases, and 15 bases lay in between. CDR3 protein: CASSPRTDRTQYF. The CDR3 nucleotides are TGTGCCAGCAGCCCCCGGACGGATCGCACCCAGTACTTC.

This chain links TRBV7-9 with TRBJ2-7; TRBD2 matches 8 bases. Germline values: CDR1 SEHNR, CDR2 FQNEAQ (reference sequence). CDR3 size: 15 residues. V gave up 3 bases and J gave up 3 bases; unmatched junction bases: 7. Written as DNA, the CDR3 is TGTGCCAGCAGCTTCACGGGAGGGCCTAACTACGAGCAGTACTTC. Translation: CASSFTGGPNYEQYF.

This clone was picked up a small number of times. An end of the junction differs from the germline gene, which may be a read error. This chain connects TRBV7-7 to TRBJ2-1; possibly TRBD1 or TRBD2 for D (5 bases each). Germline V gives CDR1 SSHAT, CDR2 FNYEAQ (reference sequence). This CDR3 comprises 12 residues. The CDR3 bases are TGTGCTAGCAGCCCCTCCGGGACGCCCCAGTTCTTC. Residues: CASSPSGTPQFF.

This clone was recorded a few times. The CDR3 region is CASSPAGTTNEKLFF. In nucleotides, the CDR3 is TGTGCCAGCTCACCAGCGGGGACAACTAATGAAAAACTGTTTTTT. The rearrangement links TRBV18 to TRBJ1-4; D call uncertain. The CDR3 totals 15 residues. Germline CDR1 reads KGHSH; CDR2 reads LQKENI. The V end was cut by 2 bases, the J end by 0 bases, with 7 bases between.

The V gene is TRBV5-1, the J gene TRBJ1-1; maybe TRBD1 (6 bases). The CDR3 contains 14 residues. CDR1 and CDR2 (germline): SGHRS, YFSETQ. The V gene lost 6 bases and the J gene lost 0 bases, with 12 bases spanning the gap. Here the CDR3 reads CASMGGGMNTEAFF. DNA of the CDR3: TGCGCCAGCATGGGAGGGGGGATGAACACTGAAGCTTTCTTT.

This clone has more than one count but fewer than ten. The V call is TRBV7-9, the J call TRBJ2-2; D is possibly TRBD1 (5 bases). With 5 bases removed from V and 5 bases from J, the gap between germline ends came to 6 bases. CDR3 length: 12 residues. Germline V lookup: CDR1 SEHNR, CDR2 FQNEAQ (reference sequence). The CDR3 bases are TGTGCCAGCAGCAGGGGTACCGGGGAGCTGTTTTTT. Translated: CASSRGTGELFF.

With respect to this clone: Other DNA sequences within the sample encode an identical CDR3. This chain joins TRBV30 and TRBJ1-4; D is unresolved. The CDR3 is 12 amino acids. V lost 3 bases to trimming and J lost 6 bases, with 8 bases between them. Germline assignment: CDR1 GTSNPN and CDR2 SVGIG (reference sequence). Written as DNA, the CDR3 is TGTGCCTGGAGCGTCCTCGATGAAAAACTGTTTTTT. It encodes CAWSVLDEKLFF. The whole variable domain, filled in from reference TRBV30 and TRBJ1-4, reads SQTIHQWPATLVQPVGSPLSLECTVEGTSNPNLYWYRQAAGRGLQLLFYSVGIGQISSEVPQNLSASRPQDRQFILSSKKLLLSDSGFYLCAWSVLDEKLFFGSGTQLSVL.

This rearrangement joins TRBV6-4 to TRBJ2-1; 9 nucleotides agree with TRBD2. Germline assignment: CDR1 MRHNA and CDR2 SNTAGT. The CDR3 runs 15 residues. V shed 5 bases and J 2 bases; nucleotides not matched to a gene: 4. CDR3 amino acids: CASSQREATYNEQFF. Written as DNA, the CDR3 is TGTGCCAGCAGTCAGCGGGAGGCCACCTACAATGAGCAGTTCTTC.

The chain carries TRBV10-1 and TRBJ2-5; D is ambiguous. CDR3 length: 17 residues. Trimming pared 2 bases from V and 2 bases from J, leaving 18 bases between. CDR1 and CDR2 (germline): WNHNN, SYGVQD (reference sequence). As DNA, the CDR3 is TGCGCCAGCAGTGAGATGGGAAGTAGTCCTGTACAAGAGACCCAGTACTTC. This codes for CASSEMGSSPVQETQYF.

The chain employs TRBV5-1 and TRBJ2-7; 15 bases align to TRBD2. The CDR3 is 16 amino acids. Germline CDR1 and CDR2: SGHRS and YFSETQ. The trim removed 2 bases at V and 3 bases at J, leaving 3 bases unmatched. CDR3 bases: TGCGCCAGCAGCTTCGGACTAGCGGGAGGGAACTACGAGCAGTACTTC. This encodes CASSFGLAGGNYEQYF.

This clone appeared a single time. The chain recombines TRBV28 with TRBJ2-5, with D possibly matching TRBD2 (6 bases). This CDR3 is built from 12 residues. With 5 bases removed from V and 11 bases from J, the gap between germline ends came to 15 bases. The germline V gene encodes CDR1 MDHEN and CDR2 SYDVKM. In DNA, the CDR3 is TGTGCCAGCAGTCACCTGGGGGAGGAGCAGTACTTC. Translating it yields CASSHLGEEQYF.

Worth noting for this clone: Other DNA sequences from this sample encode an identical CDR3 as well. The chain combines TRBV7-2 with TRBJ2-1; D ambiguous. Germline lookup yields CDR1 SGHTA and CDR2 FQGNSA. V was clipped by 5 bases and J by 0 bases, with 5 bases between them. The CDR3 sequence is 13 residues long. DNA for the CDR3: TGTGCCAGCAGCCCCGGCTCCTACAATGAGCAGTTCTTC. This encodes CASSPGSYNEQFF.

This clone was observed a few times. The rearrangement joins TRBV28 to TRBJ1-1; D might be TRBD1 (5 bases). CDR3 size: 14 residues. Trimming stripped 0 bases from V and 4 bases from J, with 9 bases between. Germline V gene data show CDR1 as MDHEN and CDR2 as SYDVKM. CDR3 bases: TGTGCCAGCAGTTTATGGGTAAGGGGCACTGAAGCTTTCTTT. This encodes CASSLWVRGTEAFF.

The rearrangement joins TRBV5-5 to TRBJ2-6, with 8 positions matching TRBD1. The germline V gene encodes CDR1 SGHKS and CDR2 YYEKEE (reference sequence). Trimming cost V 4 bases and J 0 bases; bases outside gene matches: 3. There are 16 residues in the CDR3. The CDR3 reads CASSTQGASGANVLTF. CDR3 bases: TGTGCCAGCAGCACCCAGGGGGCCTCTGGGGCCAACGTCCTGACTTTC.

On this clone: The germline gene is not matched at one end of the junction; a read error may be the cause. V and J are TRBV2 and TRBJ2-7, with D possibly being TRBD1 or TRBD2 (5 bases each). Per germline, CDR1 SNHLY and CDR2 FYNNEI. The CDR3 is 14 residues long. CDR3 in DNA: TGTGCCAGCAGGGAAGGGACGCTCTCCTACGAGCAGTACTTC. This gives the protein CASREGTLSYEQYF.

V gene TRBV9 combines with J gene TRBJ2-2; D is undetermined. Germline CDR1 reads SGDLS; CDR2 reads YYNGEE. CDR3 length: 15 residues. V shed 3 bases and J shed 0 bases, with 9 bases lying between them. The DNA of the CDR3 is TGTGCCAGCAGCGGGTCGCTTACGAACACCGGGGAGCTGTTTTTT. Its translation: CASSGSLTNTGELFF.

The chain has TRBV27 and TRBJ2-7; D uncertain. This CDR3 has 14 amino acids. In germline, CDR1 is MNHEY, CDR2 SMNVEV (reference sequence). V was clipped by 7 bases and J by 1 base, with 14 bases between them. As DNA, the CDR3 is TGTGCCAGCATCTTCCGGAGTCCATCCTACGAGCAGTACTTC. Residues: CASIFRSPSYEQYF.

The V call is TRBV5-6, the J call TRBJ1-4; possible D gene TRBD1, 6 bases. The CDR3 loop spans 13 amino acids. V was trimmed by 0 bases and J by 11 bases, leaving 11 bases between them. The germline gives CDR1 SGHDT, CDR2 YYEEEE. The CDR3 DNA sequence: TGTGCCAGCAGCTTGGTGGGGGGCGGTAAACTGTTTTTT. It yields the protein CASSLVGGGKLFF.

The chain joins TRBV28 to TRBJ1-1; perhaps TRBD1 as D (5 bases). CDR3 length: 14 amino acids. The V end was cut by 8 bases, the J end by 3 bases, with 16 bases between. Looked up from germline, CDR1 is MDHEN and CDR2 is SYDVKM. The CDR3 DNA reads TGTGCCAGCGGACGAGCAGGGCAGGACACTGAAGCTTTCTTT. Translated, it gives CASGRAGQDTEAFF.

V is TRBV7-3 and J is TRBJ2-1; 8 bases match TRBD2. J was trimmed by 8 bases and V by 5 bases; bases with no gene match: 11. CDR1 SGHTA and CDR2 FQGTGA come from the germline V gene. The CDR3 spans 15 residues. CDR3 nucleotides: TGTGCCAGCAGCCCCCTAGGACGGGAGGGCCATGAGCAGTTCTTC. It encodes CASSPLGREGHEQFF.

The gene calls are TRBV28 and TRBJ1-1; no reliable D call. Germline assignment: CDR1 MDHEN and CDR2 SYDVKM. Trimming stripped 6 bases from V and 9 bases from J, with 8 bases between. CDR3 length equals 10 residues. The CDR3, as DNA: TGTGCCAGCAGCTACGAAAAAGCTTTCTTT. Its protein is CASSYEKAFF.